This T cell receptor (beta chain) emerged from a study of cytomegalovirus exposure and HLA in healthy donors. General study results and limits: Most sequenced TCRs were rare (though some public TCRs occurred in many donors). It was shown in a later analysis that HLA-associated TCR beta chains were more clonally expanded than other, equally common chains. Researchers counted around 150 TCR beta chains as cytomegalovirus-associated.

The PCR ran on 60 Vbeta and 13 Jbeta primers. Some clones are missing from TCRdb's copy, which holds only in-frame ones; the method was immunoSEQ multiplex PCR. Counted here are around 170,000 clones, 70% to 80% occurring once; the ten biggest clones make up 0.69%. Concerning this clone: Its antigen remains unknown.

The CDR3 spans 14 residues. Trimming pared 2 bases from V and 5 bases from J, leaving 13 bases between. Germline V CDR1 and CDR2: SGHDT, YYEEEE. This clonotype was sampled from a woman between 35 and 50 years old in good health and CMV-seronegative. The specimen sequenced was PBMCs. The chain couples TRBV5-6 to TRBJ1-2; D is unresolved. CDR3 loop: CASSFLGPAYGYTF. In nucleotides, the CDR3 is TGTGCCAGCAGCTTTCTGGGCCCGGCGTATGGCTACACCTTC.